The rows below give T cell receptor beta chains drawn from one sample of a study of T cells in narcolepsy. Produced via immunoSEQ multiplex PCR; TCRdb's table is partial and in-frame only. The table shows thousands of clones, with around two thirds occurring only once. The material sequenced was CD45RA- memory CD8+ T cells from PBMCs. These TCRs come from a human donor with narcolepsy. The CDR3 runs from the conserved cysteine through the conserved F or W. Fields, in order: D gene, V gene, J gene, clone size, CDR3 protein, CDR3 DNA. A D gene is named only where the DNA matches it firmly. Rows may omit the clone size; those that give it use once, few, many or a size class.

d_gene: -; v_gene: TRBV27; j_gene: TRBJ2-7; abundance: -; CDR3aa: CASSPNLQGHEQYF; CDR3nt: TGTGCCAGCAGTCCCAACCTTCAGGGGCACGAGCAGTACTTC
d_gene: TRBD1; v_gene: TRBV29-1; j_gene: TRBJ2-5; abundance: -; CDR3aa: CSVDRQGEPTQYF; CDR3nt: TGCAGCGTTGATCGACAGGGGGAACCGACCCAGTACTTC
d_gene: -; v_gene: TRBV14; j_gene: TRBJ1-6; abundance: -; CDR3aa: CASSRRVLRSPLHF; CDR3nt: TGTGCCAGCAGCCGCAGGGTGTTAAGATCACCCCTCCACTTT
d_gene: TRBD2; v_gene: TRBV6-4; j_gene: TRBJ2-3; abundance: -; CDR3aa: CASSDSTSATDTQYF; CDR3nt: TGTGCCAGCAGTGACTCTACTAGCGCCACAGATACGCAGTATTTT
d_gene: -; v_gene: TRBV9; j_gene: TRBJ1-2; abundance: -; CDR3aa: CASSAEYDGVYTGYTF; CDR3nt: TGTGCCAGCAGCGCTGAATACGACGGAGTCTATACCGGCTACACCTTC
d_gene: TRBD1; v_gene: TRBV2; j_gene: TRBJ2-5; abundance: once; CDR3aa: CASSGPGTVLQETQYF; CDR3nt: TGTGCCAGCAGTGGACCGGGGACAGTCCTCCAAGAGACCCAGTACTTC
d_gene: -; v_gene: TRBV21-1; j_gene: TRBJ2-7; abundance: -; CDR3aa: CASYSGGAYEQYF; CDR3nt: TGTGCCAGCTACTCAGGGGGGGCCTACGAGCAGTACTTC
d_gene: TRBD1; v_gene: TRBV28; j_gene: TRBJ1-2; abundance: few; CDR3aa: CASSFQGADGYTF; CDR3nt: TGTGCCAGCAGTTTCCAGGGGGCAGATGGCTACACCTTC
d_gene: -; v_gene: TRBV5-6; j_gene: TRBJ1-5; abundance: -; CDR3aa: CASSLGNQPQHF; CDR3nt: TGTGCCAGCAGCTTAGGGAATCAGCCCCAGCATTTT
d_gene: -; v_gene: TRBV5-1; j_gene: TRBJ1-3; abundance: few; CDR3aa: CASGDTVRNTIYF; CDR3nt: TGCGCCAGCGGGGACACGGTGAGAAACACCATATATTTT
d_gene: TRBD1; v_gene: TRBV7-6; j_gene: TRBJ2-7; abundance: -; CDR3aa: CASSSGQGINEQYF; CDR3nt: TGTGCCAGCAGCTCGGGACAGGGGATCAACGAGCAGTACTTC
d_gene: -; v_gene: TRBV4-2; j_gene: TRBJ2-3; abundance: -; CDR3aa: CASSQDGGTDTQYF; CDR3nt: TGTGCCAGCAGCCAAGATGGAGGGACAGATACGCAGTATTTT
d_gene: TRBD1; v_gene: TRBV9; j_gene: TRBJ2-2; abundance: -; CDR3aa: CASSQTPAGTGGFSTGELFF; CDR3nt: TGTGCCAGCAGCCAGACTCCAGCCGGGACAGGGGGTTTTAGCACCGGGGAGCTGTTTTTT
d_gene: -; v_gene: TRBV29-1; j_gene: TRBJ2-7; abundance: -; CDR3aa: CSVGDGYEQYF; CDR3nt: TGCAGCGTAGGGGACGGCTACGAGCAGTACTTC